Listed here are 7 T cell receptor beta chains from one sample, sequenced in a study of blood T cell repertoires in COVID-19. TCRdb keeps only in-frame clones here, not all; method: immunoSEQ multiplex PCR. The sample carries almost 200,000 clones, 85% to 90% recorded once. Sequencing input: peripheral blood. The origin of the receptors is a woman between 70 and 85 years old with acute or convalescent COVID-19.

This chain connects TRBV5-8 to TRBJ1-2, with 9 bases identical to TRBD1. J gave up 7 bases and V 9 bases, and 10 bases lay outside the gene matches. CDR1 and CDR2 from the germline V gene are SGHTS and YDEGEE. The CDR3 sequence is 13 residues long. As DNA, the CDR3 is TGTGCCACAGCGGGACAGGGAAGAGGTGGCTACACCTTC. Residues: CATAGQGRGGYTF.

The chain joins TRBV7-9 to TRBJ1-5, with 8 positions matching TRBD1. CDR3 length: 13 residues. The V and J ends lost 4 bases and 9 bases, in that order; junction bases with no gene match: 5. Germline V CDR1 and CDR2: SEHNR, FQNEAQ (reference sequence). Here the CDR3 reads CASSSGQGVPQHF. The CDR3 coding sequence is TGTGCCAGCAGCTCCGGACAGGGTGTGCCCCAGCATTTT. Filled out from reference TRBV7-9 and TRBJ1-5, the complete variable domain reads DTGVSQNPRHKITKRGQNVTFRCDPISEHNRLYWYRQTLGQGPEFLTYFQNEAQLEKSRLLSDRFSAERPKGSFSTLEIQRTEQGDSAMYLCASSSGQGVPQHFGDGTRLSIL.

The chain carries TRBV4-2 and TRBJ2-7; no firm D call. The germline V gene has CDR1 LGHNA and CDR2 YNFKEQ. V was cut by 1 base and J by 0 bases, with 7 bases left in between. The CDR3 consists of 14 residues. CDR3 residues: CASSQGAGSYEQYF. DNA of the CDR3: TGTGCCAGCAGCCAAGGTGCAGGCTCCTACGAGCAGTACTTC.

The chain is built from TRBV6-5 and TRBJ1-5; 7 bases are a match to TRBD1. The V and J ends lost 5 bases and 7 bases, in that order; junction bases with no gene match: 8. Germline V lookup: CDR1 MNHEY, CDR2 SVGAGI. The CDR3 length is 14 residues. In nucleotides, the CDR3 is TGTGCCAGCAGTCCGACAGGGAGTGGGCAGCCCCAGCATTTT. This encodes CASSPTGSGQPQHF.

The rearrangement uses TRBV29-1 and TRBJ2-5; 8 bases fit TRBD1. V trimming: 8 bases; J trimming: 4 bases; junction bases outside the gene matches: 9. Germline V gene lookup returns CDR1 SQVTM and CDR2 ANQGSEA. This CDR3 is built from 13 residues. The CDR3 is CSSSAGGAETQYF. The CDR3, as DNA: TGCAGCTCCTCAGCAGGGGGCGCAGAGACCCAGTACTTC.

DNA of the CDR3: TGTGCCAGCAGTCAGGACAGAGGAAATGAAAAACTGTTTTTT. It translates to CASSQDRGNEKLFF. This rearrangement joins TRBV6-5 to TRBJ1-4; D possibly corresponds to TRBD1 (6 bases). V shed 5 bases and J shed 5 bases, with 12 bases lying between them. The CDR3 spans 14 residues. Looked up from germline, CDR1 is MNHEY and CDR2 is SVGAGI.

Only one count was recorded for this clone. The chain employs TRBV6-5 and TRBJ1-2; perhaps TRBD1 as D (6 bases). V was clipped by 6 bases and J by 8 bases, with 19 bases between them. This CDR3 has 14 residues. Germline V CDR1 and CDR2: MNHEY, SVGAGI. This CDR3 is CASRRSGGDEGYTF. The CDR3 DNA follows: TGTGCCAGCAGGCGTTCGGGGGGCGATGAAGGCTACACCTTC.